The T cell receptor (beta chain) described here comes from a study of cytomegalovirus exposure and HLA in healthy donors. Study findings and constraints: TCR beta chains associated with HLA were, in a later analysis, more clonally expanded than equally common others.

As regards this clone: Its antigen is not known.

The study ran its PCR with 60 Vbeta and 13 Jbeta primers. Methods used by the authors: Later analysis identified tens of millions of unique TCR beta chains, approximately 10 million shared. TCRdb keeps only in-frame clones here, not all; method: immunoSEQ multiplex PCR. The DNA gave D and trimming, while V, J and clone size come from that table. Here the sample spans 150,000 to 250,000 clones, roughly four fifths being singletons. The ends were cut back, 3 bases at V and 4 bases at J, with 13 bases in the middle. Germline V gene data show CDR1 as MDHEN and CDR2 as SYDVKM. There are 15 residues in the CDR3.

The chain recombines TRBV28 with TRBJ1-5; possibly TRBD1 for D (5 bases). The clonotype originates from a man aged 25 to 40 in good health and CMV-seronegative. The specimen was PBMCs. The CDR3 spells CASSFKGVGNQPQHF. The CDR3 coding sequence is TGTGCCAGCAGTTTCAAAGGGGTGGGGAATCAGCCCCAGCATTTT.